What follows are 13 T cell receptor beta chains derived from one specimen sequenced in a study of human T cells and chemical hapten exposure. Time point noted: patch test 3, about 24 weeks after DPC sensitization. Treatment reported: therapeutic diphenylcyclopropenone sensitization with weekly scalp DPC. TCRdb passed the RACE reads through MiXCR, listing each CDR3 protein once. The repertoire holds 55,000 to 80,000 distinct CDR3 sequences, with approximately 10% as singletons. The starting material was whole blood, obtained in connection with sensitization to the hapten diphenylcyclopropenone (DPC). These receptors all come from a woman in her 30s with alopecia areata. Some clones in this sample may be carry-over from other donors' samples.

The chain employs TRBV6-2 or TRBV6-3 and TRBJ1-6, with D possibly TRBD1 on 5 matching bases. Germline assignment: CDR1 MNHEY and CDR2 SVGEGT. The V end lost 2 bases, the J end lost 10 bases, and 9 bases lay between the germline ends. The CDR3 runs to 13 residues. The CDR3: CASSYEGVSPLHF. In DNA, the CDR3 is TGTGCCAGCAGTTACGAAGGGGTGTCACCCCTCCACTTT.

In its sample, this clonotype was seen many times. The CDR3 DNA follows: TGCAGTGCTAGAGATATCCTAGCTAGCAATGAGCAGTTCTTC. The encoded protein is CSARDILASNEQFF. The chain uses TRBV20-1 and TRBJ2-1; D might be TRBD2 (5 bases). CDR3 length: 14 amino acids. The ends were cut back, 0 bases at V and 6 bases at J, with 12 bases in the middle. Germline V CDR1 and CDR2: DFQATT, SNEGSKA (reference sequence).

CDR3 in DNA: TGTGCCAGCAGCAGGGACCTACCGCCTACCTACGAGCAGTACTTC. Residues: CASSRDLPPTYEQYF. The J gene is TRBJ2-7, the V gene TRBV11-2, with D perhaps being TRBD1 or TRBD2 (5 bases each). V was clipped by 5 bases and J by 2 bases, with 16 bases between them. CDR3 length: 15 residues. Germline CDR1 SGHAT, CDR2 FQNNGV.

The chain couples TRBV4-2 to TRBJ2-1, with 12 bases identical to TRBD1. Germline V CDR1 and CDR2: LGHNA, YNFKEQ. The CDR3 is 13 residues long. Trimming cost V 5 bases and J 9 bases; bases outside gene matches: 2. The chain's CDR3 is CASSGTGGSEQFF. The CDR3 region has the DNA TGTGCCAGCAGCGGGACAGGGGGCAGTGAGCAGTTCTTC.

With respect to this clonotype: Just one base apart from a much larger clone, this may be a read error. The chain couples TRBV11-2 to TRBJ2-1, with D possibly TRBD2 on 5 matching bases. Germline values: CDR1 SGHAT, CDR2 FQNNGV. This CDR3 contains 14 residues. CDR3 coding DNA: TGTGCCAGCAGCCTAGCACCCGGTTACAATGAGCAGATCTTC. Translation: CASSLAPGYNEQIF.

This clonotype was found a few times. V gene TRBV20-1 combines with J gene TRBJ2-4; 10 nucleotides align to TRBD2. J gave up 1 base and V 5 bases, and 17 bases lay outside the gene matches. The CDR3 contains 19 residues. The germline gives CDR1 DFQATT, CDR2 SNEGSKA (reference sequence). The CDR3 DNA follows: TGCAGTGCTCCCCAACGGGGCCTAGCGGGAGCAGGGGCCAAAAACATTCAGTACTTC. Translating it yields CSAPQRGLAGAGAKNIQYF.

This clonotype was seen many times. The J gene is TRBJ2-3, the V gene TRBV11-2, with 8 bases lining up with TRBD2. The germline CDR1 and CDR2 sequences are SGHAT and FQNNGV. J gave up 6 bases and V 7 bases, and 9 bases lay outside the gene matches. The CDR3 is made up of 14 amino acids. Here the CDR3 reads CASTVGRASDTQYF. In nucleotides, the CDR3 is TGTGCCAGCACCGTCGGGAGGGCCTCGGATACGCAGTATTTT.

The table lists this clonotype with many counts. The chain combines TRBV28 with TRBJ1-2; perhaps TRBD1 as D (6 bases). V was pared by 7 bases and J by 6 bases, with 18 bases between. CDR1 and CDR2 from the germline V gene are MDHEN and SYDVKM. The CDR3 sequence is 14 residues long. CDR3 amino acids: CASNQQGGGHGYTF. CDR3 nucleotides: TGTGCCAGCAATCAACAGGGAGGTGGTCATGGCTACACCTTC.

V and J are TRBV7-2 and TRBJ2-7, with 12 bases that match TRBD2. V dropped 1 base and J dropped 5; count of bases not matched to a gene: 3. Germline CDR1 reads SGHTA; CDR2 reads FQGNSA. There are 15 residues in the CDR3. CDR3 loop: CASSLVLAGGDEQYF. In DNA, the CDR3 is TGTGCCAGCAGCTTAGTGCTAGCGGGAGGGGACGAGCAGTACTTC. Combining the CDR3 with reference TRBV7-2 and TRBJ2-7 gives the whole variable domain GAGVSQSPSNKVTEKGKDVELRCDPISGHTALYWYRQSLGQGLEFLIYFQGNSAPDKSGLPSDRFSAERTGGSVSTLTIQRTQQEDSAVYLCASSLVLAGGDEQYFGPGTRLTVT.

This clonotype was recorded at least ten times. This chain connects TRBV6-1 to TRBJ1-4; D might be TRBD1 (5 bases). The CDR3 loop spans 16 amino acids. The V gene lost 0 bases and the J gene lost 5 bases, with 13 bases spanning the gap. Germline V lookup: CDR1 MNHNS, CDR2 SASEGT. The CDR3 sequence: CASSEAVQAGNEKLFF. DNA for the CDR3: TGTGCCAGCAGTGAAGCAGTCCAGGCAGGGAATGAAAAACTGTTTTTT.

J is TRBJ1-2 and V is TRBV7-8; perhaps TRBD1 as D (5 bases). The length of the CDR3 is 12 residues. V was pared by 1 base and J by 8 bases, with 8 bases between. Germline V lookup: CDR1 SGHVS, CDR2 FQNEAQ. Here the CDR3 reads CASSLVGTGYTF. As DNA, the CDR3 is TGTGCCAGCAGCTTAGTGGGGACCGGCTACACCTTC.

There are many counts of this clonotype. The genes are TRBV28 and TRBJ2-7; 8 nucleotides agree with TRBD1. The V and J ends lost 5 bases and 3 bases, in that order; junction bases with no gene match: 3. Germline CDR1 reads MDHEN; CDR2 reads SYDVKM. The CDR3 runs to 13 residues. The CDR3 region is CASSRTGGYEQYF. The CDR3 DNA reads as TGTGCCAGCAGTCGTACAGGGGGCTACGAGCAGTACTTC.

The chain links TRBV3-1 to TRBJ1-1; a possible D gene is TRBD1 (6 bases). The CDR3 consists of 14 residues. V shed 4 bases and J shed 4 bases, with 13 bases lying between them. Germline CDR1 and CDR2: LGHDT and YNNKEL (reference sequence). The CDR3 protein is CASSPDRYGTEAFF. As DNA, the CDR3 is TGTGCCAGCAGCCCCGACAGGTATGGCACTGAAGCTTTCTTT. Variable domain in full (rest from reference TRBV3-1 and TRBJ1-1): DTAVSQTPKYLVTQMGNDKSIKCEQNLGHDTMYWYKQDSKKFLKIMFSYNNKELIINETVPNRFSPKSPDKAHLNLHINSLELGDSAVYFCASSPDRYGTEAFFGQGTRLTVV.